This T cell receptor beta chain was found in a study of CD8 T cells in Susac syndrome (dated by TCRdb to between 2017 and 2020). General notes on the study: The study used repertoire sequencing to test whether antigen drove CD8+ T cell activation and differentiation in Susac syndrome. The study compared CD8+ T cell repertoire clonality among roughly 12 healthy donors, approximately 14 Susac syndrome patients and some 16 multiple sclerosis patients. On the study overall, not on this receptor specifically: The number of individuals in the TCR sequencing and HLA analysis was acknowledged as relatively small.

V was cut back by 7 bases and J by 6 bases, leaving a gap of 10 bases between them. The germline V gene (reference sequence) specifies SEHNR as CDR1 and FQNEAQ as CDR2. Spanning cysteine to phenylalanine, the CDR3 consists of 12 amino acids. Only CDR3 DNA remains: 36 bases, in frame from the first base. This clonotype was counted once. It has no known antigen specificity. Base qualities are not provided; no much larger clone lies one nucleotide away. Evidence from one read is weak. Peripheral blood CD8+ and CD4+ T cells from healthy donors, Susac syndrome patients and multiple sclerosis patients were profiled using high-throughput TCR beta sequencing. Treatment-naive patients with stable or active relapsing-remitting disease fulfilling revised McDonald criteria were used as multiple sclerosis controls. Bulk CD8+ and CD4+ T cells were purified by magnetic negative isolation, while CD8+ TEMRA cells were enriched using FACS. Blood was drawn into EDTA tubes, processed within 24 hours, and PBMCs were isolated by density gradient centrifugation. PBMCs intended for TCR sequencing were cryopreserved in liquid nitrogen and thawed later in a water bath at 37 degrees C. The sorted or isolated CD4+, CD8+ and CD8+ TEMRA cells had a purity of 90% or higher.

RNA was extracted using the RNeasy kit, and about 0.5 to 1 microgram was reverse transcribed with random hexamers. The immunoSEQ multiplex PCR assay, covering 54 Vbeta and 13 Jbeta segments, was used to amplify TCR beta CDR3 regions. PCR amplification bias was corrected using a synthetic template baseline for primer optimization and computational correction. The study's own analysis went as follows. Only productive sequences were kept, with reads annotated to V, D and J genes according to IMGT and analyzed in immunoSEQ Analyzer. Clonality was calculated as one minus the Shannon entropy normalized by log2 of the number of productive unique sequences. For each patient and control, public and private clones were evaluated within the 100 most prevalent clones. Clones were defined as Susac-specific when absent from the healthy and MS cohorts, from approximately 970 published viral clones and from other ImmuneACCESS disease sequences. Clones were called with MiXCR by TCRdb after fastp trimmed the public reads at Q25, and only in-frame beta chains were retained. Rows merge per CDR3 protein into single entries with the most common DNA and genes. The V and J calls and clone size come from TCRdb's table, not from the authors' own analysis. The sample yields about 60,000 distinct CDR3 sequences; roughly 94% were counted once. The top ten hold about 0.6% of the sample.

The sequenced sample consisted of CD8+ T cells from PBMCs. This sequence uses TRBV7-9 and TRBJ2-1; confidence is insufficient to name the D gene. The sequence derives from a human donor with multiple sclerosis. The nucleotides are TGTGCCAGCACCGGGCCCTCCAATGAGCAGTTCTTC. This is translated as CASTGPSNEQFF.